This T cell receptor beta chain was identified during a study of control samples from healthy donors and cancer patients. V trimming: 4 bases; J trimming: 4 bases; junction bases outside the gene matches: 6. Germline values: CDR1 SEHNR, CDR2 FQNEAQ (reference sequence). The CDR3 is 14 residues long. Sequenced by immunoSEQ multiplex PCR; TCRdb stores in-frame clones only, minus some. In the table there are approximately 110,000 clones, roughly 90% of which are singletons. The rearrangement joins TRBV7-9 to TRBJ2-5; TRBD1 aligns across 7 bases. The sequenced material came from blood. The sequence was collected from a woman between 18 and 30 years old in good health. DNA for the CDR3: TGTGCCAGCAGCTCATCGACAGGGTTAGAGACCCAGTACTTC. This codes for CASSSSTGLETQYF.